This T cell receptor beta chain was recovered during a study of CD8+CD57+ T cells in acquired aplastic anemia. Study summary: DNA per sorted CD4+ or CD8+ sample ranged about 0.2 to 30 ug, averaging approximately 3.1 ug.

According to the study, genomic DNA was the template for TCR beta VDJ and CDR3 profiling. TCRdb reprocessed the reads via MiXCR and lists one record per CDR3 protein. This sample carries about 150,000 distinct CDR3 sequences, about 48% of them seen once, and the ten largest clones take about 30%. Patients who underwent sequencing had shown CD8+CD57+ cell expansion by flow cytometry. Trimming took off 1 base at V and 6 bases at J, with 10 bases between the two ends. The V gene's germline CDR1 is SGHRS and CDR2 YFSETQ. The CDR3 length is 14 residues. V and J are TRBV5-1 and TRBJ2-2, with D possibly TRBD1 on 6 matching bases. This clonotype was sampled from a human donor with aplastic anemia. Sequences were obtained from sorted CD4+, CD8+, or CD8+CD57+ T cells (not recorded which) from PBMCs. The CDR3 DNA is TGCGCCAGCAGCTTGTCAGGGGCATCCGGGGAGCTGTTTTTT. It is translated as CASSLSGASGELFF.